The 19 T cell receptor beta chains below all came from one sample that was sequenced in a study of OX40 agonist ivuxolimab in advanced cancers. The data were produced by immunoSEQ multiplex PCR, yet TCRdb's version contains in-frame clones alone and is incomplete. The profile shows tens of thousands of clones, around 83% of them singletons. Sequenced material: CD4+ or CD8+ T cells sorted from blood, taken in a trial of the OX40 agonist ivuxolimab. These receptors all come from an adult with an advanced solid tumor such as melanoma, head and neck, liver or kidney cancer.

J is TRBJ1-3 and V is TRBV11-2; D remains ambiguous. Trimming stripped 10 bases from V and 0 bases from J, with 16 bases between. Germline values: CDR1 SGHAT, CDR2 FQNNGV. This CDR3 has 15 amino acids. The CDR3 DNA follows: TGTGCCATCCCTGGAGGGAAGAGCTCTGGAAACACCATATATTTT. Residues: CAIPGGKSSGNTIYF.

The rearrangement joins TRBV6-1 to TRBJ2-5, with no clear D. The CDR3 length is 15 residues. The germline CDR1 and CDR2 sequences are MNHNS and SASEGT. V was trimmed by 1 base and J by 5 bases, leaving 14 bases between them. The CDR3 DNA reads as TGTGCCAGCAGTGAAGACTGGGGTAGTCGGGAGACCCAGTACTTC. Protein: CASSEDWGSRETQYF.

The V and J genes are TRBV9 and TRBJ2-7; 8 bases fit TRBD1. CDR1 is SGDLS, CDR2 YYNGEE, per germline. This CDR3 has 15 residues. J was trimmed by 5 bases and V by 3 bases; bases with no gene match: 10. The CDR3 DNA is TGTGCCAGCAGCGCGACGACAGGGGTGGCCCACGAGCAGTACTTC. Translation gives CASSATTGVAHEQYF. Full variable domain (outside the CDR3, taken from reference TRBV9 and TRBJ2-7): DSGVTQTPKHLITATGQRVTLRCSPRSGDLSVYWYQQSLDQGLQFLIQYYNGEERAKGNILERFSAQQFPDLHSELNLSSLELGDSALYFCASSATTGVAHEQYFGPGTRLTVT.

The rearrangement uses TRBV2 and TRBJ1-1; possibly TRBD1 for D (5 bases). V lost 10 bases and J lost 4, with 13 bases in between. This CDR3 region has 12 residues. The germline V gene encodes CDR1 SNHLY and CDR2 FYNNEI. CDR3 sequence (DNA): TGTGCCATCACGTTGGGGCGCACTGAAGCTTTCTTT. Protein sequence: CAITLGRTEAFF.

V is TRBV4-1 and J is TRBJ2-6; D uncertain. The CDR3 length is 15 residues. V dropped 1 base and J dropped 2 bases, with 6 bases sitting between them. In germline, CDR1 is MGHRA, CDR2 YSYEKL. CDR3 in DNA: TGCGCCAGCAGCCAAGGGGGTACTGGGGCCAACGTCCTGACTTTC. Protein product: CASSQGGTGANVLTF.

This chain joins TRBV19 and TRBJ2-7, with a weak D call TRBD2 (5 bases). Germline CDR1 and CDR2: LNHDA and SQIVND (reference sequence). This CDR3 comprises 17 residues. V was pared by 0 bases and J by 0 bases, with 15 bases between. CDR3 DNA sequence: TGTGCCAGTAGTATAGATCTCGCCCGGGGATTCTCCTACGAGCAGTACTTC. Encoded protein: CASSIDLARGFSYEQYF.

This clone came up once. In nucleotides, the CDR3 is TGTGCCAGCAGCCAATCAGGTGGTTTGGAGCAGTTCTTC. This sequence encodes CASSQSGGLEQFF. This rearrangement joins TRBV16 to TRBJ2-1; D unclear. CDR1 and CDR2 from the germline V gene are KGHSY and FQNENV. The CDR3 has 13 amino acids. With 0 bases removed from V and 10 bases from J, the gap between germline ends came to 10 bases. The whole variable domain, filled in from reference TRBV16 and TRBJ2-1, reads GEEVAQTPKHLVRGEGQKAKLYCAPIKGHSYVFWYQQVLKNEFKFLISFQNENVFDETGMPKERFSAKCLPNSPCSLEIQATKLEDSAVYFCASSQSGGLEQFFGPGTRLTVL.

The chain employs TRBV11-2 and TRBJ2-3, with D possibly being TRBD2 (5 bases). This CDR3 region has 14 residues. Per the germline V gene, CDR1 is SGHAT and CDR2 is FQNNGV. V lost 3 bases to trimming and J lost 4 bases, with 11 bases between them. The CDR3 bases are TGTGCCAGCAGCTTGGGAGTGGAGGCAGATACGCAGTATTTT. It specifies CASSLGVEADTQYF.

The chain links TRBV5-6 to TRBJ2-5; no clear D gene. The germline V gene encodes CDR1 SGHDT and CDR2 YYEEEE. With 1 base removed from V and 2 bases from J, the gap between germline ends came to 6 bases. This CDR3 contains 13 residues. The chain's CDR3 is CASSLTPQETQYF. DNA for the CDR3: TGTGCCAGCAGCTTGACACCTCAAGAGACCCAGTACTTC.

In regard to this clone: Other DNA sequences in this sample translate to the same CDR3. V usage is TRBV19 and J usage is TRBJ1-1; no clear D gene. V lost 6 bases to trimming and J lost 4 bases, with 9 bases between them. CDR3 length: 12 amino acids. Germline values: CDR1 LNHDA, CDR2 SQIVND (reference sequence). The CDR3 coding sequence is TGTGCCAGTAGCATTCTGGGCACTGAAGCTTTCTTT. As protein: CASSILGTEAFF. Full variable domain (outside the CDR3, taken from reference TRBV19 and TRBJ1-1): DGGITQSPKYLFRKEGQNVTLSCEQNLNHDAMYWYRQDPGQGLRLIYYSQIVNDFQKGDIAEGYSVSREKKESFPLTVTSAQKNPTAFYLCASSILGTEAFFGQGTRLTVV.

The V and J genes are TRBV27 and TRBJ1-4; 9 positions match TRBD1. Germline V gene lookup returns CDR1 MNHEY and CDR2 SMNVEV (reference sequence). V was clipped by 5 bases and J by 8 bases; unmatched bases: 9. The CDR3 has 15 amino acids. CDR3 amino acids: CASSQTGGAAEKLFF. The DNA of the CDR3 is TGTGCCAGCAGTCAAACAGGGGGCGCAGCCGAAAAACTGTTTTTT.

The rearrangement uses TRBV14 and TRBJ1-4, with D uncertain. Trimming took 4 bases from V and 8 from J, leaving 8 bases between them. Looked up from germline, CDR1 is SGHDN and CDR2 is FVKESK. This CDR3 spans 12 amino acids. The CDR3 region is CASSLVGEKLFF. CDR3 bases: TGTGCCAGCAGCCTAGTGGGGGAAAAACTGTTTTTT.

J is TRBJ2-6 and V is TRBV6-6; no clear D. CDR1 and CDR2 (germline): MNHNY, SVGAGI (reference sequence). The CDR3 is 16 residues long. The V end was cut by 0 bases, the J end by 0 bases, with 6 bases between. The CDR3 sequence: CASSYSVNSGANVLTF. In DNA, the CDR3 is TGTGCCAGCAGTTACTCTGTCAACTCTGGGGCCAACGTCCTGACTTTC.

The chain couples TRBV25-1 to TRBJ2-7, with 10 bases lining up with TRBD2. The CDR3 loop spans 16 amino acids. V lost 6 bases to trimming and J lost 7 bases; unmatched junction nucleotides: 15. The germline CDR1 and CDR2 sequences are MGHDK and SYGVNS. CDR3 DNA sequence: TGTGCCAGCAGACCCAGATTAGCGGGAGGAGGGAGGGAGCAGTACTTC. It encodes CASRPRLAGGGREQYF.

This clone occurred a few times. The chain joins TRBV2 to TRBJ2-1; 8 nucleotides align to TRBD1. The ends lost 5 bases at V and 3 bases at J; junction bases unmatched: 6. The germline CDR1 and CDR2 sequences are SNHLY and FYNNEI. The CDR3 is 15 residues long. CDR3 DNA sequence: TGTGCCAGCAGTTCCCGACAGGGGAGCTACAATGAGCAGTTCTTC. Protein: CASSSRQGSYNEQFF.

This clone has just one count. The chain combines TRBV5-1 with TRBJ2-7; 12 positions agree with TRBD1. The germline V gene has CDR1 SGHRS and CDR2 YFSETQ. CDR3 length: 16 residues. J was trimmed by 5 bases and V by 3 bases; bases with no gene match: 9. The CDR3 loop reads CASSSWVGTGGHEQYF. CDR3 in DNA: TGCGCCAGCAGCTCCTGGGTTGGGACAGGGGGCCACGAGCAGTACTTC.

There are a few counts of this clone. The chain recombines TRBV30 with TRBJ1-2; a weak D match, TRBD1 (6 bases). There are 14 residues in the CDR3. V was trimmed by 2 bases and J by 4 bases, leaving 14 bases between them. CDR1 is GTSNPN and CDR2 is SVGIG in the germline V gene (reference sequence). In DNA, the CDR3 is TGTGCCTGGAGTCCGTCGGGGGGCGTCTATGGCTACACCTTC. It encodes CAWSPSGGVYGYTF.

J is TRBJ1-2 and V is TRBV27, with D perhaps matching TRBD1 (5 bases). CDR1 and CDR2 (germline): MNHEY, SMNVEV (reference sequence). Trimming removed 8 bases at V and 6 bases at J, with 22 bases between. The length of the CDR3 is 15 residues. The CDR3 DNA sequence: TGTGCCAGCGCCTTCCGGGGCCTTCAAGTGGATGGCTACACCTTC. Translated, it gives CASAFRGLQVDGYTF.

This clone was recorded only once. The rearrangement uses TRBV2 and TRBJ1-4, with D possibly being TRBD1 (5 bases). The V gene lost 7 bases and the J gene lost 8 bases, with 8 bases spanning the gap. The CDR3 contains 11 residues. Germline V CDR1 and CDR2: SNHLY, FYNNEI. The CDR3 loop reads CASTGAEKLFF. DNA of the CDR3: TGTGCCAGCACCGGGGCGGAAAAACTGTTTTTT.